This is a list of T cell receptor beta chains from one sample in a study of blood T cells in healthy people across ages. TCRdb analysed the 5' RACE reads with MiXCR anew, one entry per CDR3 protein. The sample yields about 730,000 distinct CDR3 sequences, approximately 43% seen once. Sequencing used blood. These receptors were taken from a woman aged 60-70 years in good health. Each CDR3 is given without its conserved first and last residue.

CDR3 protein	J gene	V gene
ASSHLPGRQGSEQY	TRBJ2-7	TRBV14
ATSDQAGADIQY	TRBJ2-4	TRBV24-1
ASGLSGSPDTQY	TRBJ2-3	TRBV11-2
SASSDYNEQY	TRBJ2-7	TRBV20-1
SASPTYNEQF	TRBJ2-1	TRBV20-1
ASSPRDGGSYEQY	TRBJ2-7	TRBV6-2/TRBV6-3
ASSSIWGETQY	TRBJ2-5	TRBV27
SIRAETGDQETQY	TRBJ2-5	TRBV20-1
ASSLVNQGAVTQY	TRBJ2-5	TRBV7-2
ASSQEGQNNEQF	TRBJ2-1	TRBV4-3
SATGQGHEKLF	TRBJ1-4	TRBV20-1
ASSTGQGFYNEQF	TRBJ2-1	TRBV6-5
ATSRGGVHYEQY	TRBJ2-7	TRBV15
ASSYTPSSYEQY	TRBJ2-7	TRBV18
ASSLKPGSLNYGYT	TRBJ1-2	TRBV5-1
ASSHSGPGANVLT	TRBJ2-6	TRBV6-5
ASSPTGRPQNTEAF	TRBJ1-1	TRBV18
SARFGRTKGETQF	TRBJ2-1	TRBV20-1
ASSLAGFQPQH	TRBJ1-5	TRBV5-1
ASSHRRLAAQETQY	TRBJ2-5	TRBV7-9
ASSRPGGPQETQY	TRBJ2-5	TRBV5-1
SASTTSGSIDEQY	TRBJ2-7	TRBV20-1
SGGGTGSETEAF	TRBJ1-1	TRBV29-1
ASSLYGTYFSYEQY	-	TRBV27
ASSNRQKNIQY	TRBJ2-4	TRBV6-2/TRBV6-3
SVEGVADTQY	TRBJ2-3	TRBV29-1
ASSLGQGVNSLLH	TRBJ1-6	TRBV7-3
ASSSSGGADTQY	TRBJ2-3	TRBV12-3/TRBV12-4
ASSQAGTDNGYT	TRBJ1-2	TRBV4-3
SARDSENTEAF	TRBJ1-1	TRBV20-1
ASSQDWDEQY	-	TRBV14
SARAGTAIQETLY	TRBJ2-5	TRBV20-1
ASSVGLVGLQETQY	TRBJ2-5	TRBV9
SARGSVGAEAYEQY	TRBJ2-7	TRBV20-1
ASSGSWDEQY	TRBJ2-7	TRBV7-2
ASGVREPQY	TRBJ2-3	TRBV7-2
ASSQGARSSYEQY	TRBJ2-7	TRBV4-3
SARDPMGGTYNEQF	TRBJ2-1	TRBV20-1
ASSLGIAGEGDTQY	TRBJ2-3	TRBV5-1
SARVVLRETQY	TRBJ2-5	TRBV20-1
ASSLNSAETQETQY	TRBJ2-5	TRBV7-2
ATASPGGIDEQY	TRBJ2-7	TRBV10-3
ASKQPGLIYNEQF	TRBJ2-1	TRBV6-2/TRBV6-3
SAREGGTLNQPQH	TRBJ1-5	TRBV20-1
ASSLLAGGIETQY	TRBJ2-5	TRBV27
ASSHRQGHDEKLF	TRBJ1-4	TRBV3-1
ASSAVLNDEQY	TRBJ2-7	TRBV6-5
ASSVGRATNQPQH	TRBJ1-5	TRBV28
ASERQGQVTYEQY	TRBJ2-7	TRBV6-1
ASSQPKTGWGTDTQY	TRBJ2-3	TRBV3-1